The 14 T cell receptor beta chains below were found in one sample sequenced in a study of control samples from healthy donors and cancer patients. Assay used: immunoSEQ multiplex PCR; TCRdb lists only in-frame clones, some missing. Of 250,000 to 300,000 clones in the sample, around 79% were seen once. Sequenced input: PBMCs. These receptors were taken from a woman in her fifties or sixties with lung cancer.

This rearrangement joins TRBV12-3 or TRBV12-4 to TRBJ2-7; D remains unclear. This CDR3 has 13 amino acids. The V end lost 6 bases, the J end lost 3 bases, and 12 bases lay between the germline ends. The CDR3 bases are TGTGCCAGCAGAAACTTTCCGGGCTACGAGCAGTACTTC. It yields the protein CASRNFPGYEQYF.

This chain uses TRBV19 with TRBJ1-6; no clear D gene. With 5 bases removed from V and 9 bases from J, the gap between germline ends came to 11 bases. Germline CDR1 LNHDA, CDR2 SQIVND (reference sequence). This CDR3 has 13 residues. CDR3 loop: CASSAPPGSPLHF. Written as DNA, the CDR3 is TGTGCCAGTAGTGCCCCCCCGGGTTCACCCCTCCACTTT. The variable domain in full, completed from reference TRBV19 and TRBJ1-6, reads DGGITQSPKYLFRKEGQNVTLSCEQNLNHDAMYWYRQDPGQGLRLIYYSQIVNDFQKGDIAEGYSVSREKKESFPLTVTSAQKNPTAFYLCASSAPPGSPLHFGNGTRLTVT.

The chain is built from TRBV5-1 and TRBJ1-6; 8 nucleotides match TRBD1. Trimming removed 0 bases from V and 16 bases from J; junction bases left unmatched: 9. Germline CDR1 is SGHRS and CDR2 is YFSETQ. The CDR3 sequence is 14 residues long. CDR3 coding DNA: TGCGCCAGCAGCTTGGGGGCAGGGGGCGCGACGCTCCACTTT. Protein sequence: CASSLGAGGATLHF.

The chain employs TRBV3-1 (or the pseudogene TRBV3-2) and TRBJ2-4; tentatively, D is TRBD1 (5 bases). Trimming removed 10 bases from V and 8 bases from J, with 12 bases in between. The germline CDR1 and CDR2 sequences are LGHDT and YNNKEL (reference sequence). The CDR3 extends over 11 amino acids. CDR3 sequence reads: CATGQGDIQYF. The CDR3 bases are TGTGCCACAGGACAAGGTGACATTCAGTACTTC.

This chain uses TRBV6-5 with TRBJ1-3, with a tentative D call TRBD1 (5 bases). V gave up 6 bases and J gave up 4 bases, with 16 bases separating them. Per the germline V gene, CDR1 is MNHEY and CDR2 is SVGAGI. The CDR3 is made up of 15 amino acids. In DNA form, the CDR3 reads TGTGCCAGCAGCTCTTGGGGGGGTTACGGAAACACCATATATTTT. Translation: CASSSWGGYGNTIYF.

The CDR3: CASSFALGGNTEAFF. In nucleotides, the CDR3 is TGCGCCAGCAGCTTCGCCCTGGGGGGGAACACTGAAGCTTTCTTT. The rearrangement uses TRBV5-1 and TRBJ1-1; D possibly corresponds to TRBD1 (5 bases). The CDR3 totals 15 residues. Germline-derived CDR1 and CDR2 are SGHRS and YFSETQ. Trimming took off 2 bases at V and 1 base at J, with 12 bases between the two ends.

For the CDR3, the DNA is TGTGCCAGCAGCTTGGGACAGGGGGCAAGCGGGAGGGCCAATGAGCAGTTCTTC. It specifies CASSLGQGASGRANEQFF. The chain links TRBV5-4 to TRBJ2-1; D may be TRBD1 or TRBD2 (10 bases each). V lost 0 bases and J 6 bases, leaving 22 bases between the germline ends. Germline lookup yields CDR1 SGHNT and CDR2 YYREEE (reference sequence). CDR3 size: 18 residues.

The gene calls are TRBV6-6 and TRBJ2-3; D is unresolved. Per the germline V gene, CDR1 is MNHNY and CDR2 is SVGAGI (reference sequence). The CDR3 has 11 residues. Trimming left V 6 bases short and J 4 bases short, with 5 bases between. The CDR3 bases are TGTGCCAGCAGCCAGCCAGATACGCAGTATTTT. Translating it yields CASSQPDTQYF.

This chain uses TRBV6-2 or TRBV6-3 with TRBJ1-2; 8 bases match TRBD1. V shed 3 bases and J 6 bases; nucleotides not matched to a gene: 9. CDR1 is MNHEY and CDR2 is SVGEGT in the germline V gene. There are 15 residues in the CDR3. The CDR3 region has the DNA TGTGCCAGCAGTTATCGGACAGGGAGGAATCATGGCTACACCTTC. Translating it yields CASSYRTGRNHGYTF.

The chain uses TRBV10-3 and TRBJ1-5, with D perhaps TRBD1 (5 bases). CDR3 length: 17 amino acids. Germline assignment: CDR1 ENHRY and CDR2 SYGVKD. V shed 3 bases and J shed 0 bases, with 15 bases lying between them. CDR3 nucleotide sequence: TGTGCCATCAGTGACAACACCGGGGGGGATAGCAATCAGCCCCAGCATTTT. This gives the protein CAISDNTGGDSNQPQHF.

The V gene is TRBV27, the J gene TRBJ1-2, with D uncertain. The CDR3 contains 14 residues. V dropped 4 bases and J dropped 4 bases, with 13 bases sitting between them. Germline-derived CDR1 and CDR2 are MNHEY and SMNVEV (reference sequence). CDR3 loop: CASSSLGPFYGYTF. The CDR3, as DNA: TGTGCCAGCAGTTCCCTGGGTCCGTTCTATGGCTACACCTTC.

The chain couples TRBV29-1 to TRBJ2-6, with unresolved D. Germline assignment: CDR1 SQVTM and CDR2 ANQGSEA. With 4 bases removed from V and 0 bases from J, the gap between germline ends came to 4 bases. CDR3 length: 13 residues. The CDR3 coding sequence is TGCAGCGTTGGGAGCTCTGGGGCCAACGTCCTGACTTTC. Its translation is CSVGSSGANVLTF. The whole variable domain, filled in from reference TRBV29-1 and TRBJ2-6, reads SAVISQKPSRDICQRGTSLTIQCQVDSQVTMMFWYRQQPGQSLTLIATANQGSEATYESGFVIDKFPISRPNLTFSTLTVSNMSPEDSSIYLCSVGSSGANVLTFGAGSRLTVL.

V usage is TRBV19 and J usage is TRBJ2-1, with TRBD1 matching 7 bases. The trim removed 3 bases at V and 3 bases at J, leaving 2 bases unmatched. CDR1 is LNHDA, CDR2 SQIVND, per germline (reference sequence). The CDR3 has 14 amino acids. The CDR3 region has the DNA TGTGCCAGTAGTATTCCAGGGGGCTACAATGAGCAGTTCTTC. This sequence encodes CASSIPGGYNEQFF.

The chain recombines TRBV10-3 with TRBJ2-1; 13 bases fit TRBD2. Germline CDR1 ENHRY, CDR2 SYGVKD. The CDR3 totals 16 residues. V dropped 5 bases and J dropped 1; count of bases not matched to a gene: 2. This CDR3 is CAISRTSGSSYNEQFF. For the CDR3, the DNA is TGTGCCATCAGTCGGACTAGCGGGAGTTCCTACAATGAGCAGTTCTTC.